These T cell receptor beta chains were read from a single sample in a study of blood T cells in healthy people across ages. TCRdb fed the 5' RACE reads into MiXCR, producing one record per CDR3 protein. The table has about 570,000 distinct CDR3 sequences, about a quarter seen once. These same data were also listed under a study on T cells of mothers and their children.

The source material was blood. These receptors were obtained from a boy between 2 and 10 years old in good health. CDR3s include the opening cysteine and the closing phenylalanine or tryptophan. A D gene is named only where the DNA matches it firmly. Part of the rows lack a size; the others show once, few, many or a class for expanded clones.

cdr3_nt	cdr3_aa	clone_size	d_call	j_call	v_call
TGTGCCAGTGGCGGGGAAACCTATAATTCACCCCTCCACTTT	CASGGETYNSPLHF	few	-	TRBJ1-6	TRBV25-1
TGTGCCAGCAGTGGCTCAGCGGCCCAGTACTTC	CASSGSAAQYF	-	-	TRBJ2-5	TRBV2
TGTGCCAGCAGTTGGGACTATGGCTACACCTTC	CASSWDYGYTF	few	-	TRBJ1-2	TRBV12-3/TRBV12-4
TGTGCCAGCAGCCAAGATTCGGCGGTGGACTTGGGGGAGACCCAGTACTTC	CASSQDSAVDLGETQYF	few	-	TRBJ2-5	TRBV4-2
TGTGCCAGCAGCTCGGCGGCGGAGATCAATCAGCCCCAGCATTTT	CASSSAAEINQPQHF	few	-	TRBJ1-5	TRBV7-2
TGTGCCAGGCATAAGGGAGGGGGGTACAATGAGCAGTTCTTC	CARHKGGGYNEQFF	-	-	TRBJ2-1	TRBV21-1
TGTGCCAGCAGTGAATCTAGGGTGATGAACACTGAAGCTTTCTTT	CASSESRVMNTEAFF	many	-	TRBJ1-1	TRBV6-1
TGTGCCAGCAGCAGCCGGGACGGCCTGTTTGGGGAGCAGTACTTC	CASSSRDGLFGEQYF	-	-	TRBJ2-5	TRBV9
TGCAGTGCTAGAGAAGGGGGGCGGGAGACCCAGTACTTC	CSAREGGRETQYF	many	-	TRBJ2-5	TRBV20-1
TGCGCCAGCAGCTTGTACCAGGAAGAGACCCAGTACTTC	CASSLYQEETQYF	-	-	TRBJ2-5	TRBV5-1
TGTGCCAGCAGTTCAGACAGGGCTAATCAGCCCCAGCATTTT	CASSSDRANQPQHF	-	TRBD1	TRBJ1-5	TRBV6-2/TRBV6-3
TGTGCCAGCAGTGAGCGACAGGGCGCGAATGAGCAGTTCTTC	CASSERQGANEQFF	few	TRBD1	TRBJ2-1	TRBV12-3/TRBV12-4
TGTGCCAGCAGCCGGGGGCTAGCGGCTCAAGAGACCCAGTACTTC	CASSRGLAAQETQYF	few	-	TRBJ2-5	TRBV5-8
TGCGCCAGCAGCTTGGCCCGCAGGGACGTGAACACTGAAGCTTTCTTT	CASSLARRDVNTEAFF	-	-	TRBJ1-1	TRBV5-1
TGCAGCGTTCAGGCTCTAACTAACACTGAAGCTTTCTTT	CSVQALTNTEAFF	few	-	TRBJ1-1	TRBV29-1
TGTGCCAGCAGCAGAAACGGACAAGAGACCCAGTACTTC	CASSRNGQETQYF	-	-	TRBJ2-5	TRBV7-9
TGCAGCGTTGTCCGAGACAGGGGTACTGAAGCTTTCTTT	CSVVRDRGTEAFF	-	TRBD1	TRBJ1-1	TRBV29-1
TGTGCCAGCAGCTTGGAGACTCGCGGAAAAGAGACCCAGTACTTC	CASSLETRGKETQYF	many	-	TRBJ2-5	TRBV5-4
TGTGCCAGCAGTTTATTTGGGACTAGGTTGCCAGAGCAGTACTTC	CASSLFGTRLPEQYF	few	TRBD2	TRBJ2-7	TRBV27
TGTGCCAGCAGTCAAGAGGGGGTCGGGTACGAGCAGTACTTC	CASSQEGVGYEQYF	-	-	TRBJ2-7	TRBV27
TGTGCCAGCAGCGTAGCAGTTAGCGGCGACGAGCAGTACTTC	CASSVAVSGDEQYF	-	-	TRBJ2-7	TRBV9
TGTGCCAGCAGTGATATCGGGAGTCTCGAGCAGTACTTC	CASSDIGSLEQYF	many	-	TRBJ2-7	TRBV25-1
TGTGCCAGCGGCCCTCTGGCCTACAATGAGCAGTTCTTC	CASGPLAYNEQFF	once	-	TRBJ2-1	TRBV6-6
TGTGCCAGCAGGGCCAGCGGCCCAGATACGCAGTATTTT	CASRASGPDTQYF	-	-	TRBJ2-3	TRBV6-2/TRBV6-3
TGTGCCAGTAGTACGGGGATAGGGACTGAGCAGTTCTTC	CASSTGIGTEQFF	-	-	TRBJ2-1	TRBV19
TGTGCCAGCAGCTCCGGACAGGGGAACCAAAAGACCCAGTACTTC	CASSSGQGNQKTQYF	few	TRBD1	TRBJ2-5	TRBV28
TGTGCCAGCAGTGAATATAGCAGGGAGGGTAACACTGAAGCTTTCTTT	CASSEYSREGNTEAFF	-	-	TRBJ1-1	TRBV25-1
TGCGCCAGCAGTGAAAGGACCCGCTTCATTTGCGAGCAGTACTTC	CASSERTRFICEQYF	-	-	TRBJ2-7	TRBV10-1
TGTGCCAGCAGCTTATCTGGCAGTAACTATGGCTACACCTTC	CASSLSGSNYGYTF	few	-	TRBJ1-2	TRBV7-2
TGCAGTGCCACACTAGCGGGGAGGCTACTCTCCTACAATGAGCAGTTCTTC	CSATLAGRLLSYNEQFF	few	TRBD2	TRBJ2-1	TRBV20-1
TGTGCCAGCAGTGTTCGGGGGTATGAGCAGTTCTTC	CASSVRGYEQFF	-	-	TRBJ2-1	TRBV2
TGCGCCAGCAGTGGGACCCATACGAACACCGGGGAGCTGTTTTTT	CASSGTHTNTGELFF	-	-	TRBJ2-2	TRBV10-1